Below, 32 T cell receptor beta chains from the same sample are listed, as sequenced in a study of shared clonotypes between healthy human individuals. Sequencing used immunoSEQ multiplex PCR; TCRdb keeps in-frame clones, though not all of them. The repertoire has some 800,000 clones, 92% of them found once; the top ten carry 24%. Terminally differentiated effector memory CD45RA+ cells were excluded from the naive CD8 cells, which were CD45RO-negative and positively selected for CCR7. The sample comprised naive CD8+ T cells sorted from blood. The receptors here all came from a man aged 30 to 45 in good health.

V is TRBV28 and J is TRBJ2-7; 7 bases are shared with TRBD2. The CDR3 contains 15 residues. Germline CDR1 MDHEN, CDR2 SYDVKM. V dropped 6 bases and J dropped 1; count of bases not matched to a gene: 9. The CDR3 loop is CASRGRGPISYEQYF. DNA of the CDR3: TGTGCCAGCAGGGGGAGGGGCCCTATTTCCTACGAGCAGTACTTC.

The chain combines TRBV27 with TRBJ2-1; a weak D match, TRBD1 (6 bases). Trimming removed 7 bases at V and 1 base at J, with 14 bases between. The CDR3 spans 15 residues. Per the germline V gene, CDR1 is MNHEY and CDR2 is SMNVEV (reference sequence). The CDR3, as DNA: TGTGCCAGCACCCCAGACCAGGGGTCCTACAATGAGCAGTTCTTC. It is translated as CASTPDQGSYNEQFF.

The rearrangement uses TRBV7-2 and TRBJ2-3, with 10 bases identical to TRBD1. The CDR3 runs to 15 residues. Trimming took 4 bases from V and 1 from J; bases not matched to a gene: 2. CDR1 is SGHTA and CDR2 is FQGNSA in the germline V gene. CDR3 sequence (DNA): TGTGCCAGCAGCTGGGACAGGGGACGCACAGATACGCAGTATTTT. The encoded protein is CASSWDRGRTDTQYF.

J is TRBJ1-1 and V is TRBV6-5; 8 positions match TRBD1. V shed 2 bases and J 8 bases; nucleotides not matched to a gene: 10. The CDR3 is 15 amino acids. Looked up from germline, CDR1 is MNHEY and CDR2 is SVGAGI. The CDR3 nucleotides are TGTGCCAGCAGTTACGAGTCAGGGGGCGCCTCGGAAGCTTTCTTT. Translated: CASSYESGGASEAFF.

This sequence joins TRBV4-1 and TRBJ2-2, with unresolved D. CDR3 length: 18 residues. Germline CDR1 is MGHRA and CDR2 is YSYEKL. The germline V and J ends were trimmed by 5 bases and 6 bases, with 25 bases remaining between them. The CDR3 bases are TGCGCCAGCAGCTTCCGAGATGGCGGACGATTTGGTTCCGGGGAGCTGTTTTTT. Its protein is CASSFRDGGRFGSGELFF.

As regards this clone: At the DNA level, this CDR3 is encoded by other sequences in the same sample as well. CDR3 amino acids: CASSVGVYGYTF. CDR3 DNA: TGTGCCAGCAGCGTAGGGGTCTATGGCTACACCTTC. The chain recombines TRBV9 with TRBJ1-2; unclear D gene. This CDR3 spans 12 amino acids. V was trimmed by 0 bases and J by 4 bases, leaving 4 bases between them. CDR1 and CDR2 from the germline V gene are SGDLS and YYNGEE.

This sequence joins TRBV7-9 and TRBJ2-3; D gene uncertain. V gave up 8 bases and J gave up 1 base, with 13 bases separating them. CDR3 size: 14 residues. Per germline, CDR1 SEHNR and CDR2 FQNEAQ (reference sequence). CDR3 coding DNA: TGTGCCAGCCCAGATCGCTCCGGCACAGATACGCAGTATTTT. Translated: CASPDRSGTDTQYF.

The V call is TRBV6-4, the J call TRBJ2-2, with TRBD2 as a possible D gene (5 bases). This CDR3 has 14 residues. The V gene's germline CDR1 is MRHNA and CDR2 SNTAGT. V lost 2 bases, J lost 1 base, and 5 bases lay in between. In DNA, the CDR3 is TGTGCCAGCAGTGACGGGAGGAACACCGGGGAGCTGTTTTTT. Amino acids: CASSDGRNTGELFF.

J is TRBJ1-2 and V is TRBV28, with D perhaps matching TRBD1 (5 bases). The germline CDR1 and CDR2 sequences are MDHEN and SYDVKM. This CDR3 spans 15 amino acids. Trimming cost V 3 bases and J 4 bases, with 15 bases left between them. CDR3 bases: TGTGCCAGCAGTTTCGCCGGGGGGAGCCTCTATGGCTACACCTTC. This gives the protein CASSFAGGSLYGYTF.

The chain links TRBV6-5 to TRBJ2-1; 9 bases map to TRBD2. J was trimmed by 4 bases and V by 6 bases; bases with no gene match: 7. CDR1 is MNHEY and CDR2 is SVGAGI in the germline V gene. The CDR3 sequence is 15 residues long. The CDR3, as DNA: TGTGCCAGCAGCCACCTGACTAGCGGTTACAATGAGCAGTTCTTC. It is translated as CASSHLTSGYNEQFF.

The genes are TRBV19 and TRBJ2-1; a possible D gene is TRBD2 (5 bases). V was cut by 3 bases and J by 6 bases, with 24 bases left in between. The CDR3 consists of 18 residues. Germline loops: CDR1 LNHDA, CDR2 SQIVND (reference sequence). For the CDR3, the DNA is TGTGCCAGTAGTATTCCCCCGCGACGGCGGGCGCCTTTCAATGAGCAGTTCTTC. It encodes CASSIPPRRRAPFNEQFF.

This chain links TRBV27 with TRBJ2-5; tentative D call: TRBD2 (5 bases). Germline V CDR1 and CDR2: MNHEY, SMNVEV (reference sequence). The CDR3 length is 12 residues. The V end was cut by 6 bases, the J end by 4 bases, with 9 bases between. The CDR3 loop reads CASRASPETQYF. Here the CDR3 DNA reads TGTGCCAGCAGAGCTAGCCCAGAGACCCAGTACTTC.

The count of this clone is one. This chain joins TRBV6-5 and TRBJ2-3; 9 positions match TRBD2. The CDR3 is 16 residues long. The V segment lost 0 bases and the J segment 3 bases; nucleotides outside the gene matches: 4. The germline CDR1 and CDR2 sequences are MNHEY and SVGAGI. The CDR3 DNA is TGTGCCAGCAGTTACTCGCGGCTAGCGGGAACAGATACGCAGTATTTT. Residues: CASSYSRLAGTDTQYF.

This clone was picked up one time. The DNA of the CDR3 is TGTGCCAGCAGACTGGGAAGGCAAAGCCTACAGACCCAGTACTTC. Translated: CASRLGRQSLQTQYF. This sequence joins TRBV27 and TRBJ2-5, with no clear D. The V gene lost 6 bases and the J gene lost 6 bases, with 20 bases spanning the gap. CDR3 length: 15 residues. The germline CDR1 and CDR2 sequences are MNHEY and SMNVEV (reference sequence).

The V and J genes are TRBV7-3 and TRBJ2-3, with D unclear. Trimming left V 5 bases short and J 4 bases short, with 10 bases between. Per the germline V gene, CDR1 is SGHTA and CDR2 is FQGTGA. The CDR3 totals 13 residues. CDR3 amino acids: CASSPESADTQYF. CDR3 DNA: TGTGCCAGCAGCCCCGAATCGGCAGATACGCAGTATTTT.

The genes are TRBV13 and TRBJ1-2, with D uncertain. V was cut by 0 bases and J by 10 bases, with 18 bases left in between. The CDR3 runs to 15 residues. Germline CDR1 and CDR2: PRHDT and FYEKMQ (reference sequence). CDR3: CASSLGASGVVSYTF. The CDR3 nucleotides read TGTGCCAGCAGCTTAGGGGCCTCCGGGGTGGTGTCCTACACCTTC.

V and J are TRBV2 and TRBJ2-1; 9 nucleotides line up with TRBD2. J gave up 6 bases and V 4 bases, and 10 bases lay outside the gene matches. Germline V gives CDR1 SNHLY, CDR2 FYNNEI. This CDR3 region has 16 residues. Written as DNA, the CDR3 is TGTGCCAGCAGTGGACTAGCGGCGTTTCCCCTCAATGAGCAGTTCTTC. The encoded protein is CASSGLAAFPLNEQFF.

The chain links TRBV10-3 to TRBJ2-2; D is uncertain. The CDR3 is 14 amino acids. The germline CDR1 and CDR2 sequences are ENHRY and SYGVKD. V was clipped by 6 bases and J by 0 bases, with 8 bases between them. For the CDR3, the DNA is TGTGCCATCAGAGACACACCGAACACCGGGGAGCTGTTTTTT. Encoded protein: CAIRDTPNTGELFF.

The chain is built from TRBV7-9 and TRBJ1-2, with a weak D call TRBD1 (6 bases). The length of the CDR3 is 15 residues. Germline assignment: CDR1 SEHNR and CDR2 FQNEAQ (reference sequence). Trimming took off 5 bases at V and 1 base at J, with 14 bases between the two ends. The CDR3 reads CASSAPGHDNYGYTF. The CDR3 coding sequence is TGTGCCAGCAGCGCCCCGGGACACGATAACTATGGCTACACCTTC. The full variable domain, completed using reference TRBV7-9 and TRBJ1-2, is DTGVSQNPRHKITKRGQNVTFRCDPISEHNRLYWYRQTLGQGPEFLTYFQNEAQLEKSRLLSDRFSAERPKGSFSTLEIQRTEQGDSAMYLCASSAPGHDNYGYTFGSGTRLTVV.

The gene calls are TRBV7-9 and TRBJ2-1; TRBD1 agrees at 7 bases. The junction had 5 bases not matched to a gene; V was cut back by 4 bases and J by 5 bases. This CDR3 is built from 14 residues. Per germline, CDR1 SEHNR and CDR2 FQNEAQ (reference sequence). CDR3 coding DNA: TGTGCCAGCAGCTCGGGACAGACTAACAATGAGCAGTTCTTC. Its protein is CASSSGQTNNEQFF.

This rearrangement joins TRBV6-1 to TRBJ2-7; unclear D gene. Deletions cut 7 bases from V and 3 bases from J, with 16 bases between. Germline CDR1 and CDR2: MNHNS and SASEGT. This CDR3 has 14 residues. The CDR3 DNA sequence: TGTGCCAGCATGATCTCTCCTACGAGCTACGAGCAGTACTTC. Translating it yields CASMISPTSYEQYF.

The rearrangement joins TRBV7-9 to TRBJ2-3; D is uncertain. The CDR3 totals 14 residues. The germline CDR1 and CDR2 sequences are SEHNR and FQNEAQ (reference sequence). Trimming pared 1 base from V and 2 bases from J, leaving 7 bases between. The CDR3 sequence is CASSLVGLTDTQYF. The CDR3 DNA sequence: TGTGCCAGCAGCTTAGTTGGCCTCACAGATACGCAGTATTTT.

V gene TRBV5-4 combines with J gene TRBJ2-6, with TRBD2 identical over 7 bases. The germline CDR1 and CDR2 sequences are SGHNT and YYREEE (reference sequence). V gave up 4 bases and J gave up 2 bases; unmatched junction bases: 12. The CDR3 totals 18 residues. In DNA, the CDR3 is TGTGCCAGCAGCCCCGGGGGGACCGTTTTAGCTGGGGCCAACGTCCTGACTTTC. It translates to CASSPGGTVLAGANVLTF.

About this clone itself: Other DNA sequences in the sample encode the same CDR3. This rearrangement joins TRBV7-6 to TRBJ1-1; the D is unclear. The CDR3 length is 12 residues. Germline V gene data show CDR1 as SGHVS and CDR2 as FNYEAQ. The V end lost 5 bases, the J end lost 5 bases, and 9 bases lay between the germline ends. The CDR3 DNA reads TGTGCCAGCAGCCCCCGTGGGACTGAAGCTTTCTTT. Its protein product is CASSPRGTEAFF.

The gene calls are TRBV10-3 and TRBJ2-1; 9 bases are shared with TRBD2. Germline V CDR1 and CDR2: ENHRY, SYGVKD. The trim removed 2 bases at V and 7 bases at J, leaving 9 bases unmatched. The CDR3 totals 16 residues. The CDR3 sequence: CAISEQLAGMKNEQFF. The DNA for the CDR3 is TGTGCCATCAGTGAGCAGCTAGCGGGAATGAAGAATGAGCAGTTCTTC.

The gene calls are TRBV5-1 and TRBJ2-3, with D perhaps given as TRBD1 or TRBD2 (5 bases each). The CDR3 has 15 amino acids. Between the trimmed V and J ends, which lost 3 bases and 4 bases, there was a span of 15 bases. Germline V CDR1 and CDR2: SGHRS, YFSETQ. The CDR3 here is CASSSREWGPDTQYF. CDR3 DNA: TGCGCCAGCAGCTCGAGGGAGTGGGGACCAGATACGCAGTATTTT.

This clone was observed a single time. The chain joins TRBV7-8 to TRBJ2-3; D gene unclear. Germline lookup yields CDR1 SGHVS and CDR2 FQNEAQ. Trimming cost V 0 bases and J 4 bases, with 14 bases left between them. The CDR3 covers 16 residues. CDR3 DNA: TGTGCCAGCAGCTTAGCGGGCGATTCCTTCGCAGATACGCAGTATTTT. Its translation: CASSLAGDSFADTQYF.

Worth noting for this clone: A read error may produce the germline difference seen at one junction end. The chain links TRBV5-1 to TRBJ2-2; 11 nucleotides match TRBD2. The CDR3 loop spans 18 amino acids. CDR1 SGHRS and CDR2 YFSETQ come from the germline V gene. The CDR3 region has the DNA TGCGCCAGCTGCTTACCCTTTAGCGGGAGGGCCGACACCGGGGAGCTGTTTTTT. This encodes CASCLPFSGRADTGELFF.

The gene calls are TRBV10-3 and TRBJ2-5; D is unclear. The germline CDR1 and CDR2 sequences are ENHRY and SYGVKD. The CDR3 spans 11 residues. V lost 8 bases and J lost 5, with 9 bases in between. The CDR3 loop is CAIGPAETQYF. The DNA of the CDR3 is TGTGCCATCGGGCCCGCTGAGACCCAGTACTTC.

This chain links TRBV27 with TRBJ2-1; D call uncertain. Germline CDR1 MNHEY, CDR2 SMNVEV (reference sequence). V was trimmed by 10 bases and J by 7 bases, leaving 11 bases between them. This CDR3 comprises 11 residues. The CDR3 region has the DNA TGTGCCACCCTCCGCTTTAATGAGCAGTTCTTC. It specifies CATLRFNEQFF.

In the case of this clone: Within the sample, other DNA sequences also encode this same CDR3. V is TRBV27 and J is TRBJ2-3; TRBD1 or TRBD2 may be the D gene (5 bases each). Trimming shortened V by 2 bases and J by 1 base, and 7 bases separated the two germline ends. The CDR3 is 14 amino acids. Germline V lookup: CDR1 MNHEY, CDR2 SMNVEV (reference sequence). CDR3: CASSLQGRTDTQYF. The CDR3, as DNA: TGTGCCAGCAGTTTACAGGGACGCACAGATACGCAGTATTTT.

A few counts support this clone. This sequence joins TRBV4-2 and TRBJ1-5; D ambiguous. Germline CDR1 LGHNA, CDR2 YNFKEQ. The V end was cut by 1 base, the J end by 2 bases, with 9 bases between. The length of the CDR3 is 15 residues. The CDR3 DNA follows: TGTGCCAGCAGCCAAGTTCCATTGGGCAATCAGCCCCAGCATTTT. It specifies CASSQVPLGNQPQHF.